What follows is one T cell receptor beta chain and its context. This clonotype was counted only a few times. Its antigen is not yet known. Qualities for individual bases were not recorded, and no much larger clone is one base off. The sequencer was an Illumina HiSeq 2500. TCR beta libraries were prepared by quantitative 5'-RACE with molecular barcodes. The original pipeline was this. To identify disease-linked TCR variants, a new computational method was used, one built on a probabilistic model of VDJ rearrangement. The public reads were reprocessed in TCRdb via fastp at Q25 and MiXCR, keeping in-frame beta chains. Every distinct CDR3 protein forms one entry, paired with its most common genes and DNA. The V and J calls reflect TCRdb's pipeline rather than the authors' work. Here the sample has 750,000 to 850,000 distinct CDR3 sequences; 12% occur a single time. The ten largest clonotypes hold roughly 0.51% of the sample.

This sample is part of a study of CD8 T cells in ankylosing spondylitis (dated by TCRdb to 2017 to 2019). A note on the overall study: T cell receptor beta repertoires were profiled in healthy donors and ankylosing spondylitis patients so that disease-linked TCR variants could be found. Peripheral blood was sampled, and synovial fluid was also collected from ankylosing spondylitis patients. The full study cohort was made up of 25 ankylosing spondylitis patients and about a hundred healthy donors. The paper's findings and limits, for the study overall: Some of the motif variants had been reported before in the synovial fluid and blood of reactive arthritis patients, a finding that suggests common disease-initiation mechanisms. The disease-linked clones had a CD8+ phenotype and were found at relatively low frequencies in peripheral blood. A TCR beta motif of eight highly homologous amino acid variants appeared characteristic of blood from ankylosing spondylitis patients. The disease-linked clones were reported as significantly enriched in matched synovial fluid samples from ankylosing spondylitis patients.

V has 2 bases trimmed and J has 5 bases trimmed; junction bases matching no gene number 4. From the germline V gene, CDR1 is ENHRY and CDR2 is SYGVKD. The CDR3 runs 14 residues from the cysteine to the phenylalanine. Only the CDR3 DNA is retained, 42 bases long and in frame from the first base. The clonotype originates from a male donor with ankylosing spondylitis. The sequence joins TRBV10-3 to TRBJ2-7; 9 bases in the middle match TRBD1. The sample comprised blood, either unsorted or a sorted T cell fraction (not recorded which). CDR3 reads: CAISEGQGYHEQYF. The DNA sequence is as follows: TGTGCCATCAGTGAGGGACAGGGGTACCACGAGCAGTACTTC.